Sequencing of this T cell receptor beta chain was carried out in a study of blood T cell repertoires in COVID-19. Whole-study context: Material from acute and convalescent COVID-19 was sourced from the United States, Italy and Spain. From T cells, B-cell-depleted T cells, or PBMCs came the material, which was cDNA or gDNA.

As originally analysed: Cell counts per sample came from amplifying reference gene primers. TCRdb's table, derived via immunoSEQ multiplex PCR, lists solely in-frame clones and lacks some. V and J calls and clone size follow that table, whereas D and trimming were derived from the DNA. This table has approximately 94,000 clones, more than 75% appearing once. Germline V gene lookup returns CDR1 SGHNT and CDR2 YYREEE (reference sequence). With 2 bases removed from V and 0 bases from J, the gap between germline ends came to 9 bases. CDR3 length: 15 residues. The receptor was derived from a human donor in a cohort sampled during active COVID-19. This chain connects TRBV5-4 to TRBJ2-1; maybe TRBD1 (5 bases). The sequencing input was peripheral blood. CDR3 in amino acids: CASSLGASSYNEQFF. As DNA, the CDR3 is TGTGCCAGCAGCTTAGGGGCAAGCTCCTACAATGAGCAGTTCTTC. The variable domain in full, with the rest retrieved from reference TRBV5-4 and TRBJ2-1, is ETGVTQSPTHLIKTRGQQVTLRCSSQSGHNTVSWYQQALGQGPQFIFQYYREEENGRGNFPPRFSGLQFPNYSSELNVNALELDDSALYLCASSLGASSYNEQFFGPGTRLTVL.